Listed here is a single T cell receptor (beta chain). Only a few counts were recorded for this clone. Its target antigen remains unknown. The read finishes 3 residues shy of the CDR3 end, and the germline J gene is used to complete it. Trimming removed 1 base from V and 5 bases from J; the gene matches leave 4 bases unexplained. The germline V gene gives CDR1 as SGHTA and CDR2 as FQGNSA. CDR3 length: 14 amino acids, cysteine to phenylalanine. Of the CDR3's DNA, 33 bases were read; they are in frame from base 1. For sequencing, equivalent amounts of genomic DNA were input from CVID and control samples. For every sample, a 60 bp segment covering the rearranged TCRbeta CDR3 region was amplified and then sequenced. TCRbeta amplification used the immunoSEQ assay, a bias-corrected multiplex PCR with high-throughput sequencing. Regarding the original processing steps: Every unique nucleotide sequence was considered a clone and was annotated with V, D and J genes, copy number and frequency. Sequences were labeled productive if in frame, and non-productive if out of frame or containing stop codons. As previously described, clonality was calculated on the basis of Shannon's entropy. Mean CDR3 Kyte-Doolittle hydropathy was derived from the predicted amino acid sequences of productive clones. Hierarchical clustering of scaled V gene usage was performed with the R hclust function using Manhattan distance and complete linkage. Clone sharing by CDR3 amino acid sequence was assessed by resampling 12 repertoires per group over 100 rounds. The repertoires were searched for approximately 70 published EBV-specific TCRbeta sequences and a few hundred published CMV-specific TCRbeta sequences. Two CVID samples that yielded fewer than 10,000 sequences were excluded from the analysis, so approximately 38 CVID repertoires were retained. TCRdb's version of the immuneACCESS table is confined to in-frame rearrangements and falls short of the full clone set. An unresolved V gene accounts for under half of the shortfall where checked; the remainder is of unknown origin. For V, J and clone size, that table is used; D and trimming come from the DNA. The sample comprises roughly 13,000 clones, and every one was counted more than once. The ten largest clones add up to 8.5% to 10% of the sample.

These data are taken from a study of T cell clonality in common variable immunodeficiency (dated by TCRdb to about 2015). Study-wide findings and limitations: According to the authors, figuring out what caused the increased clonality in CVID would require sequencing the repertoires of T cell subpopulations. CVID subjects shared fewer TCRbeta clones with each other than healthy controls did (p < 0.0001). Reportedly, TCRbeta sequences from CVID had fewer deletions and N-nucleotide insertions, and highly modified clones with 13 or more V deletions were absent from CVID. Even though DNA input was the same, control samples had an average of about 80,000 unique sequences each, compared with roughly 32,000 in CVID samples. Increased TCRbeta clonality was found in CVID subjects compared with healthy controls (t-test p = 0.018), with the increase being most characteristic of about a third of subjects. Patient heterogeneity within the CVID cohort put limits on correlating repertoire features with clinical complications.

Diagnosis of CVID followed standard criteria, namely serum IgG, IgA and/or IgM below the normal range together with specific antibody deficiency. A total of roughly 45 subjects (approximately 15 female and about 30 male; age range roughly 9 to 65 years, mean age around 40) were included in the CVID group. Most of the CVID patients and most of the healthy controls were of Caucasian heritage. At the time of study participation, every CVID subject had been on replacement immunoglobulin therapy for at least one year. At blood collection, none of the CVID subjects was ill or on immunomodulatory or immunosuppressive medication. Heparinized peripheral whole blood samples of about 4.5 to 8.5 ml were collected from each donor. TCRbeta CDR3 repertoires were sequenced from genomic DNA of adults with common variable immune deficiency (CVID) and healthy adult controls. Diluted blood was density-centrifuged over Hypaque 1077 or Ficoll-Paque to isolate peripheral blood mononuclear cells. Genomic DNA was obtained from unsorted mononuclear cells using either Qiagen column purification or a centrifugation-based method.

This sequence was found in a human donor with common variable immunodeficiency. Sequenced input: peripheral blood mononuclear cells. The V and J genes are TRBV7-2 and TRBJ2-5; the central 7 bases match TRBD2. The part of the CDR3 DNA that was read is TGTGCCAGCAGCTTAGGGGGGGGATATGAGACC. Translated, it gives CASSLGGGYET. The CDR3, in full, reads CASSLGGGYETQYF.